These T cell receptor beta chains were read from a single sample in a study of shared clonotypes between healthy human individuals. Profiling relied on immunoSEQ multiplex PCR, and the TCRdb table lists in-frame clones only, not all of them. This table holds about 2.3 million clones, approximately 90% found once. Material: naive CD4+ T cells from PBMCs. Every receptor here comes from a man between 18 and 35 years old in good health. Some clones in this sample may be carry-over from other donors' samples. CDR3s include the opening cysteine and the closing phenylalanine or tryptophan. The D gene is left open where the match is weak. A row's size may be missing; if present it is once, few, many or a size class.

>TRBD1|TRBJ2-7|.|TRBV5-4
CASSSGQGAYEQYF
TGTGCCAGCAGCTCCGGACAGGGAGCCTACGAGCAGTACTTC
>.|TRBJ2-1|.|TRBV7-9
CASSLRGLSYNEQFF
TGTGCCAGCAGCCTGAGGGGGTTGTCCTACAATGAGCAGTTCTTC
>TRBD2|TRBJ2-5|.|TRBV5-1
CASSLGTSGRSGETQYF
TGCGCCAGCAGCTTGGGGACTAGCGGGAGATCGGGGGAGACCCAGTACTTC
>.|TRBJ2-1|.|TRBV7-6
CASSPLGTSYNEQFF
TGTGCCAGCAGCCCTCTCGGGACGTCTTACAATGAGCAGTTCTTC
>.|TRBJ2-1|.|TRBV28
CASSSPTTPGPEQFF
TGTGCCAGCAGTTCGCCGACTACCCCAGGACCTGAGCAGTTCTTC
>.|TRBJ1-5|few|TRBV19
CASSIRVQNQPQHF
TGTGCCAGTAGTATTCGTGTACAAAATCAGCCCCAGCATTTT
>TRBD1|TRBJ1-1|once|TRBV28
CASSFPTWTGGQPLGTEAFF
TGTGCCAGCAGTTTCCCCACCTGGACAGGGGGCCAGCCTTTAGGGACTGAAGCTTTCTTT
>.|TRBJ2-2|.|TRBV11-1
CASSLDLWAANTGELFF
TGTGCCAGCAGCTTAGATCTCTGGGCAGCGAACACCGGGGAGCTGTTTTTT
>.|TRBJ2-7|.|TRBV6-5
CASTRPSGEQYF
TGTGCCAGCACAAGGCCCTCAGGGGAGCAGTACTTC
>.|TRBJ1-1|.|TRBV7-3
CASSLNQGGDGQTFF
TGTGCCAGCAGCTTAAATCAAGGAGGGGACGGCCAGACTTTCTTT
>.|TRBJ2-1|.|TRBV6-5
CASSPNRRYNEQFF
TGTGCCAGCAGCCCTAATAGACGGTACAATGAGCAGTTCTTC
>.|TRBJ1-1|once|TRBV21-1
CASSKEEGNTEAFF
TGTGCCAGCAGCAAAGAAGAGGGGAACACTGAAGCTTTCTTT
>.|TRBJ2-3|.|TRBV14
CASSPLYVSTDTQYF
TGTGCCAGCAGCCCTTTGTACGTTAGCACAGATACGCAGTATTTT
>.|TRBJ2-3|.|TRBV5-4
CASSLGAASTDTQYF
TGTGCCAGCAGCTTGGGGGCAGCAAGCACAGATACGCAGTATTTT
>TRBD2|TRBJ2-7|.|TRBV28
CASSPAAGTTYEQYF
TGTGCCAGCAGCCCAGCAGCCGGGACTACCTACGAGCAGTACTTC
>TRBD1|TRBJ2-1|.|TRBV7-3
CASSLEDRGYYNEQFF
TGTGCCAGCAGCTTAGAAGACAGGGGCTATTACAATGAGCAGTTCTTC
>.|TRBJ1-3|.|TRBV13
CASSLEGRRVNTIYF
TGTGCCAGCAGCTTAGAGGGCCGGAGAGTAAACACCATATATTTT
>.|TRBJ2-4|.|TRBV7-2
CASSVGGVAKNIQYF
TGTGCCAGCAGCGTGGGAGGAGTGGCCAAAAACATTCAGTACTTC
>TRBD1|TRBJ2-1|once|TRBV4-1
CASSRDQGAREQFF
TGCGCCAGCAGCCGAGACCAGGGGGCTCGGGAGCAGTTCTTC
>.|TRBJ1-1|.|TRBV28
CASSLLGRTSEAFF
TGTGCCAGCAGTTTATTGGGCAGAACCTCAGAAGCTTTCTTT
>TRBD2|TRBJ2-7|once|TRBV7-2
CASSLNGGDYEQYF
TGTGCCAGCAGCTTAAATGGGGGGGACTACGAGCAGTACTTC
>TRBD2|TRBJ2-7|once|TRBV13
CASSLVGRGGRLHEQYF
TGTGCCAGCAGCTTAGTCGGTAGGGGCGGGAGGCTCCACGAGCAGTACTTC
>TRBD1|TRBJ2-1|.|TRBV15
CATSRGAGTGAYNEQFF
TGTGCCACCAGCAGAGGGGCGGGGACAGGGGCCTACAATGAGCAGTTCTTC
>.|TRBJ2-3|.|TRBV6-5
CASSYDPNTDTQYF
TGTGCCAGCAGTTACGACCCGAACACAGATACGCAGTATTTT
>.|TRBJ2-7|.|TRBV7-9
CASSLGGGSSYEQYF
TGTGCCAGCAGCTTAGGAGGCGGCAGCTCCTACGAGCAGTACTTC
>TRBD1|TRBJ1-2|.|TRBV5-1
CASSSGTGGISYGYTF
TGCGCCAGCAGCTCCGGGACAGGGGGAATTAGCTATGGCTACACCTTC
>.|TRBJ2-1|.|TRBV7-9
CASSPLDSYNEQFF
TGTGCCAGCAGCCCCCTGGACAGCTACAATGAGCAGTTCTTC
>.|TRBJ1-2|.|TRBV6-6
CASSPRGTFYGYTF
TGTGCCAGCAGTCCGCGGGGGACATTTTATGGCTACACCTTC
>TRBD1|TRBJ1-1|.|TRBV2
CASSGDRGSTEAFF
TGTGCCAGCAGTGGGGACAGGGGAAGCACTGAAGCTTTCTTT
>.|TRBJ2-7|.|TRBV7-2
CASSLGRDYEQYF
TGTGCCAGCAGCTTAGGTCGGGATTACGAGCAGTACTTC
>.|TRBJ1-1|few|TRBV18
CASSSTENTEAFF
TGTGCCAGCTCATCCACGGAGAACACTGAAGCTTTCTTT
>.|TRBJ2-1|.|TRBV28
CASSPIQGSSYNEQFF
TGTGCCAGCAGTCCTATACAGGGAAGCTCCTACAATGAGCAGTTCTTC
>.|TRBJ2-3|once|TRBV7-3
CASSSRARQADTQYF
TGTGCCAGCAGTTCCCGCGCCCGGCAGGCAGATACGCAGTATTTT
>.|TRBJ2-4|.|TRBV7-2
CATQIGAKNIQYF
TGTGCCACCCAGATAGGGGCCAAAAACATTCAGTACTTC
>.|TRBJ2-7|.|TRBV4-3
CASSQDTGSYEQYF
TGCGCCAGCAGCCAAGACACGGGGAGCTACGAGCAGTACTTC
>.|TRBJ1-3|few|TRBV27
CASSLSSGNTIYF
TGTGCCAGCAGTCTCTCCTCTGGAAACACCATATATTTT
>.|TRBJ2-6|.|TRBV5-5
CASSSPGRMGVLTF
TGTGCCAGCAGCTCCCCGGGACGGATGGGCGTCCTGACTTTC
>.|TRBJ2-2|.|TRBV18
CASSPQGTGELFF
TGTGCCAGCTCACCACAGGGAACCGGGGAGCTGTTTTTT
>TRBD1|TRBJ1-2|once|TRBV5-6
CASSPDRGNYGYTF
TGTGCCAGCAGCCCGGACAGGGGGAACTATGGCTACACCTTC
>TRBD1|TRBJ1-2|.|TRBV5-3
CARSLGQGAGYTF
TGTGCCAGAAGCTTGGGCCAGGGGGCGGGCTACACCTTC
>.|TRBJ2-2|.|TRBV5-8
CASSFRGQGAGELFF
TGTGCCAGCAGCTTCCGAGGACAAGGCGCCGGGGAGCTGTTTTTT
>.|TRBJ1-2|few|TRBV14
CASSQQVNYGYTF
TGTGCCAGCAGCCAGCAGGTTAACTATGGCTACACCTTC
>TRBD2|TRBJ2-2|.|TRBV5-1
CASSLGPAGAGELFF
TGCGCCAGCAGCTTGGGCCCAGCGGGGGCCGGGGAGCTGTTTTTT
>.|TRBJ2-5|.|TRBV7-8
CASSLATGEWTQYF
TGTGCCAGCAGCTTAGCGACGGGGGAGTGGACCCAGTACTTC
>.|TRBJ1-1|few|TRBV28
CASSLGGDTEAFF
TGTGCCAGCAGTTTGGGGGGAGACACTGAAGCTTTCTTT